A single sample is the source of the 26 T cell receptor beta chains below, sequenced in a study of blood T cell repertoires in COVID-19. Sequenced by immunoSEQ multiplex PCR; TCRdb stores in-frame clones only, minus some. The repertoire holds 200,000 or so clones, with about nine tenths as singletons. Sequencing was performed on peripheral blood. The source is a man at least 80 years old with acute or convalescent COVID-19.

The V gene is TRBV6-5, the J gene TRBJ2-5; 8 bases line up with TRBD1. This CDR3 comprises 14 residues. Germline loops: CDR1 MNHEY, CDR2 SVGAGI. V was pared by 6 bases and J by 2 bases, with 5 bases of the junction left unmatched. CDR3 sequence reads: CASRLQGGQETQYF. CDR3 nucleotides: TGTGCCAGCAGGCTACAGGGGGGTCAAGAGACCCAGTACTTC.

In DNA, the CDR3 is TGTGCCTGGAACTTCGGGGACAATCAGCCCCAGCATTTT. Amino acid sequence: CAWNFGDNQPQHF. The chain couples TRBV30 to TRBJ1-5, with D hard to call. V gave up 4 bases and J gave up 3 bases, with 10 bases separating them. The CDR3 runs 13 residues. Germline V CDR1 and CDR2: GTSNPN, SVGIG (reference sequence).

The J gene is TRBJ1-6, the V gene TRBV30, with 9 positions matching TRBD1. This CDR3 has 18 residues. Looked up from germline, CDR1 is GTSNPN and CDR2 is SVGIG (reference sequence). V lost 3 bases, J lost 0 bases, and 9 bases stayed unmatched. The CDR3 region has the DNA TGTGCCTGGAGGGCGGGACAGGGATCAAGCTCCTATAATTCACCCCTCCACTTT. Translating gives CAWRAGQGSSSYNSPLHF.

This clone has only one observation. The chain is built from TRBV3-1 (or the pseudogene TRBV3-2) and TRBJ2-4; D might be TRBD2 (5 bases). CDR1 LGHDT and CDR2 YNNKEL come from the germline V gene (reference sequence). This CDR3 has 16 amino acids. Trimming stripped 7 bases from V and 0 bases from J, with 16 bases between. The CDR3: CASTPDGGLAKNIQYF. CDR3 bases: TGTGCCAGCACCCCTGATGGAGGCCTAGCCAAAAACATTCAGTACTTC.

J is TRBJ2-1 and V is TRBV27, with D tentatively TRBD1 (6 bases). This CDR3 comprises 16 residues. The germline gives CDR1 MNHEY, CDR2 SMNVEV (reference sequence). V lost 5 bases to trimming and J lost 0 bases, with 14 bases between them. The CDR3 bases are TGTGCCAGCAGTCCAGGGACACGAGGCTCCTACAATGAGCAGTTCTTC. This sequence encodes CASSPGTRGSYNEQFF.

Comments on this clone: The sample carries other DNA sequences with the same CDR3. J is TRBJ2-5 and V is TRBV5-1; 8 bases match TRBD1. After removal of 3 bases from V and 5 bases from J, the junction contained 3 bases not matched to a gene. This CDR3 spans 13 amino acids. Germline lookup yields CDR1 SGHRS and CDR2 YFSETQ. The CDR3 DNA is TGCGCCAGCAGCTGGACAGGGAAGGAGACCCAGTACTTC. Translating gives CASSWTGKETQYF.

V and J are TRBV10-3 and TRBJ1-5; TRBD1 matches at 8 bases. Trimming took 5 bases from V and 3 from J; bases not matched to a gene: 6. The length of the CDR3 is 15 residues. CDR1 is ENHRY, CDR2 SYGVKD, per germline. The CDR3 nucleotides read TGTGCCATCAGTAACGGACAGGGTTCCAATCAGCCCCAGCATTTT. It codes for CAISNGQGSNQPQHF.

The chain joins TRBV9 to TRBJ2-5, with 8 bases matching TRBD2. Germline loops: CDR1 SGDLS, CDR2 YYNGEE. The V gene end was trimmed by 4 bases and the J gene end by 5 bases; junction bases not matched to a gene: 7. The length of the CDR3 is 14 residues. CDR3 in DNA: TGTGCCAGCAGCCCCCGGGGGGGCTCTGAGACCCAGTACTTC. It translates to CASSPRGGSETQYF.

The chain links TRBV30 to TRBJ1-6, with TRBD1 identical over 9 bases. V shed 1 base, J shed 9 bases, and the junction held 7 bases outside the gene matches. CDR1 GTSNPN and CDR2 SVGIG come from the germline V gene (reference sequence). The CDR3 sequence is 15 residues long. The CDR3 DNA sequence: TGTGCCTGGAGTGGACGACAGGGGGTGACTTCACCCCTCCACTTT. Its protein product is CAWSGRQGVTSPLHF.

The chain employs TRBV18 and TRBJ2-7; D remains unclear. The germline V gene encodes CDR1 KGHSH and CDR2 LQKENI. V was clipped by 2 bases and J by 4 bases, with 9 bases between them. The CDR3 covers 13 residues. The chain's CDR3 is CASSPSQRYEQYV. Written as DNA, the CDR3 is TGTGCCAGCTCACCAAGCCAGAGGTACGAGCAGTACGTC.

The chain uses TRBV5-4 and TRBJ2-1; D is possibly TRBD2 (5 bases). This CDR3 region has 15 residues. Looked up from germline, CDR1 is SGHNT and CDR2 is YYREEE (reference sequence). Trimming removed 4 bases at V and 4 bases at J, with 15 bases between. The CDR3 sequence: CASSALVVSYNEQFF. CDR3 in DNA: TGTGCCAGCAGCGCACTAGTGGTTTCGTACAATGAGCAGTTCTTC.

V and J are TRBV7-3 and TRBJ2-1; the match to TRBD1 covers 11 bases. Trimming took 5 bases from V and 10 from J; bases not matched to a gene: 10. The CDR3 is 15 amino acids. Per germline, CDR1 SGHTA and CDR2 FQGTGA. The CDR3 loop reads CASSLGQGAPGEQFF. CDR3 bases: TGTGCCAGCAGCCTTGGACAGGGGGCCCCCGGAGAGCAGTTCTTC.

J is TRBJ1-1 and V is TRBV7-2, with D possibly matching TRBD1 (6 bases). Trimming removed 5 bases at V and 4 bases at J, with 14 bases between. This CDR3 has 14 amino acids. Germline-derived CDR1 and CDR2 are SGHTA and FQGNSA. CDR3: CASSPTQGRTEAFF. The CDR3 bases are TGTGCCAGCAGCCCGACACAGGGACGCACTGAAGCTTTCTTT.

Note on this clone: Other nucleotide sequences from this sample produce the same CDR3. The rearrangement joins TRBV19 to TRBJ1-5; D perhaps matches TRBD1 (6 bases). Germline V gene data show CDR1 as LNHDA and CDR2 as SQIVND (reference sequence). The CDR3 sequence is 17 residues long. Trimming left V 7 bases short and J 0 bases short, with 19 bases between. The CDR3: CASTPVVGGASNQPQHF. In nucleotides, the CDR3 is TGTGCCAGTACTCCGGTCGTGGGGGGGGCTAGCAATCAGCCCCAGCATTTT.

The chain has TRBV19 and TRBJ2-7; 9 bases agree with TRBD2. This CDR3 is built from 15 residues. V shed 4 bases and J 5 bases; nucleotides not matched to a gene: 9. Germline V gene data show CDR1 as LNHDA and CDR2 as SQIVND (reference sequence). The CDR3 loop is CASSTFGAGGNEQYF. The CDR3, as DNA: TGTGCCAGTAGTACCTTCGGAGCGGGGGGCAACGAGCAGTACTTC.

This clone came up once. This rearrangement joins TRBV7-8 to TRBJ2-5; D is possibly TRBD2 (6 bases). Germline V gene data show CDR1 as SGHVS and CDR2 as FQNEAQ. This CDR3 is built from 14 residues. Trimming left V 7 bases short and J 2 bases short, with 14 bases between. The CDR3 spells CASTSSETQETQYF. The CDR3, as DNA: TGTGCCAGCACCTCTAGCGAAACGCAAGAGACCCAGTACTTC.

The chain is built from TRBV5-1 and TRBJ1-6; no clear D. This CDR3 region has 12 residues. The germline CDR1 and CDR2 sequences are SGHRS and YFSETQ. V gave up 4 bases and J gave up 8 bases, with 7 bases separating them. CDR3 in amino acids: CASSTLDSPLHF. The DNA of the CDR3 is TGCGCCAGCAGCACACTAGATTCACCCCTCCACTTT.

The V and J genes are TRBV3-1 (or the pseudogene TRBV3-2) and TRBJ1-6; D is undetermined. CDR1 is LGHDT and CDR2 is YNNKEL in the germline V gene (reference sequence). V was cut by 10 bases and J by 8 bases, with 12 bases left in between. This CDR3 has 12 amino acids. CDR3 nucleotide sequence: TGTGCCACCACTACTGGTCATTCACCCCTCCACTTT. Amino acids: CATTTGHSPLHF.

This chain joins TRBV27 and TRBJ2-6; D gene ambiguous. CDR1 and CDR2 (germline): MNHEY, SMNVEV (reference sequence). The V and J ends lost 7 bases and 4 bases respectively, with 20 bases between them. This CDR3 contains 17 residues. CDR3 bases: TGTGCCAGCACCTTAGGCAGAGCGAATGGGGGGGCCAACGTCCTGACTTTC. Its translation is CASTLGRANGGANVLTF.

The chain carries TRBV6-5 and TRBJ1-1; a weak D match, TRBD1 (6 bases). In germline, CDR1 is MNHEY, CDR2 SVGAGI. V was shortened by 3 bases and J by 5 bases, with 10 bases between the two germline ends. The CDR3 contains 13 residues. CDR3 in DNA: TGTGCCAGCAGTTATAGGGGGTCAACTGAAGCTTTCTTT. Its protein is CASSYRGSTEAFF.

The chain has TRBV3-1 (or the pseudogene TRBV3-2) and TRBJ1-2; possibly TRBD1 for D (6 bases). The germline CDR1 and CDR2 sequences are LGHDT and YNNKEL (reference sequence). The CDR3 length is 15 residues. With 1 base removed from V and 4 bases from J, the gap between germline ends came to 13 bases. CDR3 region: CASSQGTRGSYGYTF. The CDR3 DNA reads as TGTGCCAGCAGCCAAGGAACCAGGGGTAGCTATGGCTACACCTTC.

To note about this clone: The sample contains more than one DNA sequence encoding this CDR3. The DNA for the CDR3 is TGTGCCAGCATCTCAGGGGGGGGCTACACCTTC. Translation gives CASISGGGYTF. The genes are TRBV2 and TRBJ1-2; 7 nucleotides align to TRBD1. CDR3 length equals 11 residues. Unmatched junction bases numbered 4, after V lost 7 bases and J lost 8 bases. Looked up from germline, CDR1 is SNHLY and CDR2 is FYNNEI.

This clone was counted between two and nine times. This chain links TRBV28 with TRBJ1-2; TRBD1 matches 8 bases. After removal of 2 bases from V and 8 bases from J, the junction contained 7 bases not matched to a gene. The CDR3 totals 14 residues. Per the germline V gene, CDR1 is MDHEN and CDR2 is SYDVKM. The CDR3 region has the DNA TGTGCCAGCAGTTTACGGGCAGGGGGCTTAGGCTACACCTTC. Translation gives CASSLRAGGLGYTF.

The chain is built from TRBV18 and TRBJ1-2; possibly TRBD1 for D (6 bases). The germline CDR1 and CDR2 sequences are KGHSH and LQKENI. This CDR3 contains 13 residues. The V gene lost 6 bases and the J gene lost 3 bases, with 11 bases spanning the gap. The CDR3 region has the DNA TGTGCCAGCTCTCAGGGGAGAGACTATGGCTACACCTTC. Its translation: CASSQGRDYGYTF.

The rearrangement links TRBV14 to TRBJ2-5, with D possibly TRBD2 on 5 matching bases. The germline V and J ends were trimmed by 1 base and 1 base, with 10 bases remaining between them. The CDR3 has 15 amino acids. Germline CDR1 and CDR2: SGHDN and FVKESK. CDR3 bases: TGTGCCAGCAGCCAAGGGGGAGCGGTCCAAGAGACCCAGTACTTC. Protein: CASSQGGAVQETQYF.

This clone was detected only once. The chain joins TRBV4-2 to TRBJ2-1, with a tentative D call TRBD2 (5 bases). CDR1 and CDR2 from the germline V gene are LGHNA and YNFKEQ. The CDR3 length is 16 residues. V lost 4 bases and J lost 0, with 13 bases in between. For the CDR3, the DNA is TGTGCCAGCAGCCTCGCAGCGGCGAGCTCCTACAATGAGCAGTTCTTC. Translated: CASSLAAASSYNEQFF.